Below, 7 T cell receptor beta chains from the same sample are listed, as sequenced in a study of Graves' ophthalmopathy and Graves' hyperthyroidism (dated by TCRdb to 2016 to 2019). Sequencing relied on an Illumina HiSeq 2000. For repertoire sequencing, TCR beta CDR3 regions were amplified from RNA transcripts. A first-round RT-PCR used HTBI primers with the Qiagen OneStep RT-PCR kit, followed by a second-round multiplex PCR, size selection and purification. TCRdb took the public reads, trimmed them with fastp at Q25, ran MiXCR for clone calling and kept in-frame beta chains. Records with the same CDR3 protein are collapsed into one entry carrying the most frequent genes and DNA. This sample gives about 480,000 distinct CDR3 sequences in total; around 14% of them show up just once. Approximately 9.8% of the sample is held by the ten biggest clonotypes. The source material was blood. The receptors derive from a woman between 25 and 40 years old with Graves' ophthalmopathy. Donor details come from another sample of the same person, matched by shared clones.

In this sample, this clonotype turned up many times. This rearrangement joins TRBV12-3 or TRBV12-4 to TRBJ2-3; 11 nucleotides match TRBD2. CDR3 size: 16 residues. After removal of 5 bases from V and 1 base from J, the junction contained 5 bases not matched to a gene. CDR3 in amino acids: CASSLGTSGRTDTQYF. The CDR3 nucleotides read TGTGCCAGCAGTCTCGGGACTAGCGGACGCACAGATACGCAGTATTTT.

This clonotype came up many times. This chain links TRBV6-5 with TRBJ1-2, with D possibly matching TRBD1 (5 bases). CDR3 size: 14 residues. Trimming removed 2 bases at V and 5 bases at J, with 12 bases between. Germline assignment: CDR1 MNHEY and CDR2 SVGAGI. CDR3 coding DNA: TGTGCCAGCAGTTACGAGCCAGGGAGGTATGGCTACACCTTC. Translated, it gives CASSYEPGRYGYTF.

There are many counts of this clonotype. This rearrangement joins TRBV7-8 to TRBJ1-1; the D gene is possibly TRBD1 (6 bases). Germline V CDR1 and CDR2: SGHVS, FQNEAQ. V lost 5 bases, J lost 0 bases, and 16 bases lay in between. This CDR3 contains 16 residues. CDR3 sequence: CASSISQGYMNTEAFF. The CDR3 nucleotides read TGTGCCAGCAGCATTAGCCAGGGGTACATGAACACTGAAGCTTTCTTT.

Points on this clonotype: It may be a read error: a sequence one base away is much more abundant. The chain links TRBV10-3 to TRBJ1-5; 8 bases map to TRBD1. The CDR3 runs 15 residues. Looked up from germline, CDR1 is ENHRY and CDR2 is SYGVKD. V shed 4 bases and J 4 bases; nucleotides not matched to a gene: 6. CDR3 sequence reads: CAISGGQGGNQPQHF. CDR3 bases: TGTGCCATCAGTGGAGGACAGGGCGGTAATCAGCCCCAGCATTTT.

This clonotype has a count of ten or more. CDR3 residues: CASSAYRVRETQYF. The CDR3 coding sequence is TGTGCCAGCAGTGCGTACAGGGTCCGAGAGACCCAGTACTTC. The chain joins TRBV6-1 to TRBJ2-5; D is possibly TRBD1 (6 bases). This CDR3 has 14 residues. V was pared by 4 bases and J by 4 bases, with 13 bases between. Germline CDR1 and CDR2: MNHNS and SASEGT.

This clonotype was seen at least ten times. This chain connects TRBV29-1 to TRBJ2-7, with a possible D match to TRBD1 (6 bases). There are 13 residues in the CDR3. Trimming removed 4 bases at V and 1 base at J, with 11 bases between. Germline V CDR1 and CDR2: SQVTM, ANQGSEA. CDR3 amino acids: CSVGAGVSYEQYF. In nucleotides, the CDR3 is TGCAGCGTTGGGGCAGGGGTGTCCTACGAGCAGTACTTC.

The rearrangement links TRBV3-1 to TRBJ1-5, with 7 bases identical to TRBD1. With V trimmed by 0 bases and J by 4 bases, 9 bases remained unmatched. Germline V gene sequence: CDR1 LGHDT, CDR2 YNNKEL (reference sequence). The CDR3 is 17 residues long. Written as DNA, the CDR3 is TGTGCCAGCAGCCAAGATAGACAGGGCCGAACGAATCAGCCCCAGCATTTT. Translating it yields CASSQDRQGRTNQPQHF.